This entry describes one T cell receptor beta chain. Its antigen is undetermined. Germline V gene sequence: CDR1 DFQATT, CDR2 SNEGSKA (reference sequence). V lost 6 bases, J lost 0 bases, and 24 bases lay in between. CDR3 size: 17 residues. TCRdb itself ran the 5' RACE reads through MiXCR, one entry per CDR3 protein. This sample has about 140,000 distinct CDR3 sequences, with roughly 8.8% found just once. The sample comes from a study of CD8 T cells in ankylosing spondylitis. Study-wide results and caveats: Relatively rare in peripheral blood, disease-linked clones were also CD8+. Ankylosing spondylitis blood appeared to be characterized by a TCR beta motif of several highly homologous variants. As reported, disease-linked clones showed significant enrichment in matched ankylosing spondylitis synovial fluid.

This TCR was sampled from a male donor with ankylosing spondylitis. V usage is TRBV20-1 and J usage is TRBJ2-7, with D possibly being TRBD1 or TRBD2 (5 bases each). The source material was synovial fluid, either unsorted or a sorted T cell fraction (not recorded which). The CDR3 here is CSALHPSGTRSSYEQYF. CDR3 nucleotides: TGCAGTGCCCTACACCCCTCCGGGACCAGAAGCTCCTACGAGCAGTACTTC.